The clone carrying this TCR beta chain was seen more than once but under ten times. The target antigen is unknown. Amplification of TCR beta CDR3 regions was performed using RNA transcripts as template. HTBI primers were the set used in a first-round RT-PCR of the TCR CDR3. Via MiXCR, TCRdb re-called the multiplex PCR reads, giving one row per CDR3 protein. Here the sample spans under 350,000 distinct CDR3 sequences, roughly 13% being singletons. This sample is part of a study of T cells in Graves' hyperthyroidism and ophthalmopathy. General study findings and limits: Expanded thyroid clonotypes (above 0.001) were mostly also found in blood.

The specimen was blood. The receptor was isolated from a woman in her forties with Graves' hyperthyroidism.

CDR3 sequence (DNA): TGTGCCAGCAGTTACAGGGGGCATGCAACCAAAAACATTCAGTACTTC. Protein sequence: CASSYRGHATKNIQYF. J is TRBJ2-4 and V is TRBV13; 9 nucleotides line up with TRBD1. The CDR3 covers 16 residues. Trimming cost V 6 bases and J 2 bases; bases outside gene matches: 8. Germline CDR1 and CDR2: PRHDT and FYEKMQ (reference sequence).